This T cell receptor (beta chain) stems from a study of blood T cell repertoires in COVID-19. Study at large: Samples taken during acute and convalescent COVID-19 were collected in the United States, Italy and Spain. PBMCs, B-cell-depleted T cells, or T cells provided the cDNA or gDNA that made up the material.

Germline V gene sequence: CDR1 MGHRA, CDR2 YSYEKL. CDR3 length: 14 residues. Trimming pared 1 base from V and 5 bases from J, leaving 11 bases between. Method: immunoSEQ multiplex PCR; TCRdb's copy keeps in-frame clones and lacks some. This table has 250,000 to 350,000 clones, 85% appearing once. Material: PBMCs or T cells enriched from blood (not recorded which). The receptor was isolated from a woman aged 45 to 65 who had recovered from COVID-19. The chain has TRBV4-1 and TRBJ2-5; the D is unclear. CDR3 coding DNA: TGCGCCAGCAGCCAAGTAATGGTTAGCGAGACCCAGTACTTC. It codes for CASSQVMVSETQYF.